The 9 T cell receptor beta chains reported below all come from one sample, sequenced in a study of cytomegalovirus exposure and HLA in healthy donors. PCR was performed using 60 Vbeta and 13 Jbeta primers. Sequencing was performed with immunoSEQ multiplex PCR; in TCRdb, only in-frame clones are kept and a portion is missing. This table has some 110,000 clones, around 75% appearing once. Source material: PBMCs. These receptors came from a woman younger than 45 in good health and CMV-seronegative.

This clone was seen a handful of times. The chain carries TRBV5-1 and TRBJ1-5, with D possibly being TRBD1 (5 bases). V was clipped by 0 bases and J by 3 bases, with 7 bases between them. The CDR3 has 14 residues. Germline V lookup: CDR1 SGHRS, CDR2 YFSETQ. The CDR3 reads CASSLEGDNQPQHF. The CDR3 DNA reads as TGCGCCAGCAGCTTGGAAGGGGACAATCAGCCCCAGCATTTT.

CDR3 in amino acids: CSVDGTSGDTGELFF. CDR3 nucleotide sequence: TGCAGCGTTGACGGGACCTCGGGGGACACCGGGGAGCTGTTTTTT. The chain employs TRBV29-1 and TRBJ2-2, with D maybe TRBD2 (6 bases). Germline assignment: CDR1 SQVTM and CDR2 ANQGSEA. Trimming took off 3 bases at V and 3 bases at J, with 14 bases between the two ends. The CDR3 totals 15 residues.

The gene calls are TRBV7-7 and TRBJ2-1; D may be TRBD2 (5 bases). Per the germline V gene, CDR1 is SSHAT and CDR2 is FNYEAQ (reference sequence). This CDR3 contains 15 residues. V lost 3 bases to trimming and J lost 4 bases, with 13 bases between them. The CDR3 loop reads CASSLSGEPYNEQFF. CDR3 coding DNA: TGTGCCAGCAGCTTGTCTGGGGAGCCGTACAATGAGCAGTTCTTC.

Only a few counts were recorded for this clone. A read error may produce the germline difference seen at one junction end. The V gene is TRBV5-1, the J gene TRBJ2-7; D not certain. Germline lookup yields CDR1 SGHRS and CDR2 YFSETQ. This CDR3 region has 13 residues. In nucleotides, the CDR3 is TGCGCCAGCAGCTGGCCGGAGCCCGACTTGATAGTCTTC. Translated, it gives CASSWPEPDLIVF.

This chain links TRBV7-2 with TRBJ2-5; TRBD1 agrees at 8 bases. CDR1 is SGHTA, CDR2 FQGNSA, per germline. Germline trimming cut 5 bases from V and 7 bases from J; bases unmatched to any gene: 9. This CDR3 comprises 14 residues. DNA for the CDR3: TGTGCCAGCAGCCCGACAGGGGAGGCGGCGACCCAGTACTTC. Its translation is CASSPTGEAATQYF.

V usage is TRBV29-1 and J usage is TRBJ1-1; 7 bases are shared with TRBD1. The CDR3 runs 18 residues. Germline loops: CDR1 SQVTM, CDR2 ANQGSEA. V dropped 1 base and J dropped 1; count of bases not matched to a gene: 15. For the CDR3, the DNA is TGCAGCGTTGAAGGTCAACAGGGGACTTTTACGTGGAACACTGAAGCTTTCTTT. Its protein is CSVEGQQGTFTWNTEAFF. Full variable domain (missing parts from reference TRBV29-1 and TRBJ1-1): SAVISQKPSRDICQRGTSLTIQCQVDSQVTMMFWYRQQPGQSLTLIATANQGSEATYESGFVIDKFPISRPNLTFSTLTVSNMSPEDSSIYLCSVEGQQGTFTWNTEAFFGQGTRLTVV.

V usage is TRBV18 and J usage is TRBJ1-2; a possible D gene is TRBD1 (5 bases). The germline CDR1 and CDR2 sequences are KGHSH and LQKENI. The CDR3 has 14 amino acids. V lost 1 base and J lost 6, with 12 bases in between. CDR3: CASSPQQGEDGYTF. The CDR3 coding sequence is TGTGCCAGCTCACCACAGCAGGGTGAGGATGGCTACACCTTC. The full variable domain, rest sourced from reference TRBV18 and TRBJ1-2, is NAGVMQNPRHLVRRRGQEARLRCSPMKGHSHVYWYRQLPEEGLKFMVYLQKENIIDESGMPKERFSAEFPKEGPSILRIQQVVRGDSAAYFCASSPQQGEDGYTFGSGTRLTVV.

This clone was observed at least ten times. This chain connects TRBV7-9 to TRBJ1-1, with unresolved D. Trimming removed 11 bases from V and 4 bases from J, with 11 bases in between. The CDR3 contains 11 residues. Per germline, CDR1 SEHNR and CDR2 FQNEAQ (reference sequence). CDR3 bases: TGTGCCCCTGGACTTTTCACTGAAGCTTTCTTT. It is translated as CAPGLFTEAFF. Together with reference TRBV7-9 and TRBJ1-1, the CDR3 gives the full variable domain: DTGVSQNPRHKITKRGQNVTFRCDPISEHNRLYWYRQTLGQGPEFLTYFQNEAQLEKSRLLSDRFSAERPKGSFSTLEIQRTEQGDSAMYLCAPGLFTEAFFGQGTRLTVV.

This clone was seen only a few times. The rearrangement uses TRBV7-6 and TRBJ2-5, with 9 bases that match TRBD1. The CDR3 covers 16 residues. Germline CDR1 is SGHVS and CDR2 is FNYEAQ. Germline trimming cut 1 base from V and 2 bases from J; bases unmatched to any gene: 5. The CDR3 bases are TGTGCCAGCAGCTTAGTAGGGACAGGGCGACAAGAGACCCAGTACTTC. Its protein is CASSLVGTGRQETQYF.